This T cell receptor (beta chain) was recovered during a study of blood T cell repertoires in COVID-19. Background on the study: The origin of the acute and convalescent COVID-19 samples was the United States, Italy and Spain.

How the authors handled the data: Quantification of nucleated cells was approximated via reference gene primer amplification. Clones were read by immunoSEQ multiplex PCR, and TCRdb kept only the in-frame ones, dropping some. Clonal size and the V and J genes are those of that table, whereas D and trimming came from the DNA. Among about 190,000 clones, 65% to 80% were seen once, and the ten largest hold around a sixth. Assignments of participants to cohorts depended upon their own reported clinical history. Per germline, CDR1 MNHEY and CDR2 SVGEGT. The length of the CDR3 is 14 residues. V lost 4 bases and J lost 3, with 11 bases in between.

This TCR derives from a woman in her forties or fifties with acute COVID-19. Sample: PBMCs or T cells enriched from blood (not recorded which). The V call is TRBV6-2 or TRBV6-3, the J call TRBJ2-3; D may be TRBD1 (6 bases). For the CDR3, the DNA is TGTGCCAGCAGTTTACAGGGTCGGACAGATACGCAGTATTTT. The encoded protein is CASSLQGRTDTQYF.